The 22 T cell receptor beta chains reported below all come from one sample, sequenced in a study of T cell responses to AZD1222 COVID-19 vaccine. Sequencing was performed with immunoSEQ multiplex PCR; in TCRdb, only in-frame clones are kept and a portion is missing. The sample holds about 180,000 clones; around 88% are singletons and the top ten take 9.5% to 13%. The material sequenced was peripheral blood, taken 28 days after the second AZD1222 dose. Receptors originate from an adult who received the AZD1222 COVID-19 vaccine.

The chain combines TRBV25-1 with TRBJ1-2, with a tentative D call TRBD1 (5 bases). Germline V lookup: CDR1 MGHDK, CDR2 SYGVNS. This CDR3 has 12 residues. V was clipped by 4 bases and J by 4 bases, with 7 bases between them. The chain's CDR3 is CASSGQSYGYTF. The CDR3, as DNA: TGTGCCAGCAGTGGACAGTCCTATGGCTACACCTTC.

The gene calls are TRBV7-2 and TRBJ1-3, with D uncertain. CDR3 length: 13 amino acids. The germline V gene has CDR1 SGHTA and CDR2 FQGNSA. The V gene lost 2 bases and the J gene lost 1 base, with 3 bases spanning the gap. CDR3: CASSLISGNTIYF. CDR3 DNA sequence: TGTGCCAGCAGCTTAATTTCTGGAAACACCATATATTTT.

This clone showed up just once. The chain employs TRBV4-1 and TRBJ1-4; 9 bases are a match to TRBD1. The CDR3 spans 16 residues. Germline assignment: CDR1 MGHRA and CDR2 YSYEKL. After removal of 3 bases from V and 7 bases from J, the junction contained 9 bases not matched to a gene. The CDR3 DNA is TGCGCCAGCAGCCAGGCGGCGGGACAGGGAGGTGAAAAACTGTTTTTT. Translating it yields CASSQAAGQGGEKLFF.

In this sample, this clone turned up a few times. The chain links TRBV6-2 or TRBV6-3 to TRBJ1-1, with D unclear. V was clipped by 0 bases and J by 7 bases, with 9 bases between them. CDR3 length equals 13 residues. Germline values: CDR1 MNHEY, CDR2 SVGEGT. The CDR3 DNA is TGTGCCAGCAGTTACTCGCGTGCGAGTGAAGCTTTCTTT. Amino acid sequence: CASSYSRASEAFF.

This clone occurred a few times. V usage is TRBV19 and J usage is TRBJ1-5, with a tentative D call TRBD1 (5 bases). Germline CDR1 reads LNHDA; CDR2 reads SQIVND (reference sequence). The V end was cut by 7 bases, the J end by 0 bases, with 13 bases between. This CDR3 is built from 15 residues. For the CDR3, the DNA is TGTGCCAGTAATCCGGGGACTCATAGCAATCAGCCCCAGCATTTT. It encodes CASNPGTHSNQPQHF.

CDR3 nucleotide sequence: TGTGCCAGCACCAGGGGAAACACCATATATTTT. Amino acid sequence: CASTRGNTIYF. V gene TRBV7-9 combines with J gene TRBJ1-3, with D unresolved. The germline V gene has CDR1 SEHNR and CDR2 FQNEAQ (reference sequence). Deletions cut 7 bases from V and 4 bases from J, with 5 bases between. The CDR3 length is 11 residues.

This sequence joins TRBV6-5 and TRBJ1-3; D uncertain. Germline V gene data show CDR1 as MNHEY and CDR2 as SVGAGI. The V end lost 6 bases, the J end lost 0 bases, and 12 bases lay between the germline ends. This CDR3 region has 15 residues. The CDR3 DNA reads TGTGCCAGCAGCACACATGGGTTCTCTGGAAACACCATATATTTT. It codes for CASSTHGFSGNTIYF.

This clone was observed once. This chain uses TRBV3-1 (or the pseudogene TRBV3-2) with TRBJ1-1, with a possible D match to TRBD1 (5 bases). V gave up 4 bases and J gave up 7 bases, with 13 bases separating them. Germline-derived CDR1 and CDR2 are LGHDT and YNNKEL (reference sequence). The CDR3 has 13 residues. Written as DNA, the CDR3 is TGTGCCAGCAGCCCCGATTGGCAGGGTGAAGCTTTCTTT. This encodes CASSPDWQGEAFF.

The chain uses TRBV7-2 and TRBJ1-5, with D unclear. The CDR3 contains 14 residues. V dropped 5 bases and J dropped 4 bases, with 12 bases sitting between them. Germline lookup yields CDR1 SGHTA and CDR2 FQGNSA. In DNA form, the CDR3 reads TGTGCCAGCAGCGCTAGGTCGGCTAATCAGCCCCAGCATTTT. Its protein product is CASSARSANQPQHF.

The chain has TRBV7-6 and TRBJ2-3, with 7 nucleotides matching TRBD2. The CDR3 is 15 residues long. Trimming took 5 bases from V and 8 from J; bases not matched to a gene: 13. Germline CDR1 SGHVS, CDR2 FNYEAQ. CDR3 in DNA: TGTGCCAGCAGCCCTTTGAGGCGGGAGTTTCCTACGCAGTATTTT. Translated: CASSPLRREFPTQYF.

This chain joins TRBV30 and TRBJ2-5, with D unresolved. V was shortened by 5 bases and J by 2 bases, with 9 bases between the two germline ends. CDR3 length: 12 amino acids. Germline values: CDR1 GTSNPN, CDR2 SVGIG (reference sequence). In nucleotides, the CDR3 is TGTGCCTGGTCCCAGAGACAAGAGACCCAGTACTTC. It codes for CAWSQRQETQYF.

This sequence joins TRBV18 and TRBJ2-5; 11 bases map to TRBD2. Germline-derived CDR1 and CDR2 are KGHSH and LQKENI. This CDR3 spans 14 amino acids. After removal of 5 bases from V and 2 bases from J, the junction contained 1 base not matched to a gene. This chain's CDR3 is CASSGTSGQETQYF. As DNA, the CDR3 is TGTGCCAGCTCAGGGACTAGCGGACAAGAGACCCAGTACTTC. Full variable domain (remainder filled in from reference TRBV18 and TRBJ2-5): NAGVMQNPRHLVRRRGQEARLRCSPMKGHSHVYWYRQLPEEGLKFMVYLQKENIIDESGMPKERFSAEFPKEGPSILRIQQVVRGDSAAYFCASSGTSGQETQYFGPGTRLLVL.

The CDR3 loop reads CASSSRTGEGEKLFF. The CDR3 DNA is TGTGCCAGTAGTTCCCGGACAGGGGAAGGTGAAAAACTGTTTTTT. The genes are TRBV19 and TRBJ1-4, with 9 nucleotides matching TRBD1. The V and J ends lost 5 bases and 7 bases, in that order; junction bases with no gene match: 8. Per germline, CDR1 LNHDA and CDR2 SQIVND (reference sequence). The CDR3 length is 15 residues.

This clone showed up many times. The rearrangement uses TRBV6-1 and TRBJ1-2; 9 nucleotides match TRBD1. J lost 10 bases, V lost 3 bases, and 9 bases had no gene match. Germline V CDR1 and CDR2: MNHNS, SASEGT. This CDR3 comprises 14 residues. The CDR3 DNA follows: TGTGCCAGCAGTGATGGGACAGGGCAACTCGACTACACCTTC. It specifies CASSDGTGQLDYTF.

The V call is TRBV5-1, the J call TRBJ1-1, with 10 positions matching TRBD1. V shed 4 bases, J shed 3 bases, and the junction held 9 bases outside the gene matches. Germline CDR1 SGHRS, CDR2 YFSETQ. This CDR3 region has 16 residues. The CDR3 protein is CASSPGQGVAYTEAFF. CDR3 DNA: TGCGCCAGCAGCCCCGGACAGGGGGTGGCGTACACTGAAGCTTTCTTT.

This chain links TRBV9 with TRBJ2-7; 13 bases map to TRBD2. CDR3 size: 17 residues. V gave up 0 bases and J gave up 2 bases; unmatched junction bases: 5. CDR1 and CDR2 (germline): SGDLS, YYNGEE. The CDR3 DNA sequence: TGTGCCAGCAGCGTAGGCCTGGGGACTAGCGGGGCCTACGAGCAGTACTTC. This codes for CASSVGLGTSGAYEQYF.

The rearrangement uses TRBV28 and TRBJ2-5; 7 positions agree with TRBD1. Per germline, CDR1 MDHEN and CDR2 SYDVKM. Germline trimming cut 2 bases from V and 5 bases from J; bases unmatched to any gene: 5. CDR3 length equals 14 residues. The DNA for the CDR3 is TGTGCCAGCAGTTTACAGGGACAGAGGGAGACCCAGTACTTC. This encodes CASSLQGQRETQYF.

The chain employs TRBV2 and TRBJ2-5, with 10 bases aligning to TRBD1. V dropped 11 bases and J dropped 4; count of bases not matched to a gene: 7. The germline V gene encodes CDR1 SNHLY and CDR2 FYNNEI. CDR3 size: 13 residues. For the CDR3, the DNA is TGTGCCCGCGGACAGGGGGTAGCAGAGACCCAGTACTTC. Protein: CARGQGVAETQYF.

The rearrangement links TRBV29-1 to TRBJ1-1, with D perhaps matching TRBD1 (6 bases). Germline V gene sequence: CDR1 SQVTM, CDR2 ANQGSEA. V was shortened by 4 bases and J by 1 base, with 13 bases between the two germline ends. This CDR3 is 14 amino acids long. The DNA for the CDR3 is TGCAGCGTTGTAGAGGGGGTAGGGAACACTGAAGCTTTCTTT. Its protein product is CSVVEGVGNTEAFF.

This clone occurred once. This chain links TRBV19 with TRBJ2-1, with 8 positions matching TRBD1. CDR3 length: 15 residues. Germline V gene sequence: CDR1 LNHDA, CDR2 SQIVND (reference sequence). V lost 3 bases and J lost 5; bases outside the gene matches: 6. The CDR3 protein is CASSIKQGENNEQFF. Here the CDR3 DNA reads TGTGCCAGTAGTATTAAACAGGGGGAAAACAATGAGCAGTTCTTC. Complete variable domain (other parts from reference TRBV19 and TRBJ2-1): DGGITQSPKYLFRKEGQNVTLSCEQNLNHDAMYWYRQDPGQGLRLIYYSQIVNDFQKGDIAEGYSVSREKKESFPLTVTSAQKNPTAFYLCASSIKQGENNEQFFGPGTRLTVL.

J is TRBJ1-5 and V is TRBV3-1 (or the pseudogene TRBV3-2); TRBD1 might be the D (5 bases). The CDR3 contains 17 residues. Trimming left V 0 bases short and J 0 bases short, with 12 bases between. In germline, CDR1 is LGHDT, CDR2 YNNKEL (reference sequence). The chain's CDR3 is CASSQDHGGDSNQPQHF. In nucleotides, the CDR3 is TGTGCCAGCAGCCAAGATCATGGAGGGGATAGCAATCAGCCCCAGCATTTT.

The V gene is TRBV4-2, the J gene TRBJ1-2, with no clear D. Per germline, CDR1 LGHNA and CDR2 YNFKEQ. The CDR3 has 15 residues. Trimming took 1 base from V and 7 from J, leaving 16 bases between them. The CDR3 loop reads CASSQGARDLLGYTF. In DNA form, the CDR3 reads TGTGCCAGCAGCCAAGGGGCCAGAGACTTACTTGGCTACACCTTC.